Listed here is a single TCR beta chain. Antigen unknown. The CDR3 length is 16 residues. Germline V gene data show CDR1 as MNHNS and CDR2 as SASEGT. Deletions cut 4 bases from V and 1 base from J, with 15 bases between. The data are from a study of cytomegalovirus exposure and HLA in healthy donors. Study-wide findings and caveats: Productive rates of about 90% or about 30% were seen for most TCR beta V segments in an earlier analysis. In vitro testing confirmed a few CMV-associated chains as specific for CMV antigens. Across all donors, roughly uniform sequencing depth was an assumption of the presence/absence analyses.

PCR primers comprised 60 Vbeta and 13 Jbeta primers. Assay used: immunoSEQ multiplex PCR; TCRdb lists only in-frame clones, some missing. Altogether some 130,000 clones are present, 65% to 80% being singletons, with the ten largest covering 0.85% to 1.3%. The sequencing input was PBMCs. The clonotype originates from a human donor in good health. The chain joins TRBV6-1 to TRBJ2-3; weak D call: TRBD1 (6 bases). CDR3 amino acids: CASSVQTGFGTDTQYF. The DNA for the CDR3 is TGTGCCAGCAGTGTCCAGACAGGTTTCGGCACAGATACGCAGTATTTT.